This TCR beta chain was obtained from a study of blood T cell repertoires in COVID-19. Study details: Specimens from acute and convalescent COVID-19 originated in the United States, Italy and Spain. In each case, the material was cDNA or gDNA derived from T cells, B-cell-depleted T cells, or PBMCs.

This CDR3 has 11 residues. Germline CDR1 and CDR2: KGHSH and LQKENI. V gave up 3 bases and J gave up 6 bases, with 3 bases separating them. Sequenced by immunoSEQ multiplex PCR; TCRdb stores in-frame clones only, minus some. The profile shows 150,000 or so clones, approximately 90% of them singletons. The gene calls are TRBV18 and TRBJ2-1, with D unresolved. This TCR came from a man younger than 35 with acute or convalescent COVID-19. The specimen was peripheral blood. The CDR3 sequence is CASSPSNEQFF. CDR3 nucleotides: TGTGCCAGCTCACCGAGCAATGAGCAGTTCTTC.